The clone carrying this T cell receptor beta chain was recorded at least ten times. This CDR3 has 15 residues. After removal of 4 bases from V and 2 bases from J, the junction contained 8 bases not matched to a gene. CDR1 is SGHRS, CDR2 YFSETQ, per germline. Arm-PCR with iRepertoire HTBI primers amplified the CDR3 regions for these TCR beta libraries. A single record per CDR3 protein comes from TCRdb applying MiXCR to the multiplex PCR reads. The sample records 540,000 or so distinct CDR3 sequences, about 13% being singletons. Time point of the sample: newly diagnosed GD, antithyroid drugs for less than 3 months. The TCR library was made from RNA that had been extracted from PBMCs in TRIzol. These data belong to a study of regulatory T cells in long-lasting Graves disease. Another study also made use of these data, one on T cells in Graves' hyperthyroidism and ophthalmopathy.

This specimen consisted of peripheral blood mononuclear cells (PBMCs), obtained at new diagnosis, from a patient treated with antithyroid drugs. The chain links TRBV5-1 to TRBJ1-1, with 7 bases matching TRBD1. This TCR derives from a man under 40 with Graves disease. The CDR3 DNA reads TGCGCCAGCAGCCCCCAGGGGGGCCTTAACACTGAAGCTTTCTTT. This gives the protein CASSPQGGLNTEAFF. Looking up the rest from reference TRBV5-1 and TRBJ1-1 gives the full variable domain: KAGVTQTPRYLIKTRGQQVTLSCSPISGHRSVSWYQQTPGQGLQFLFEYFSETQRNKGNFPGRFSGRQFSNSRSEMNVSTLELGDSALYLCASSPQGGLNTEAFFGQGTRLTVV.